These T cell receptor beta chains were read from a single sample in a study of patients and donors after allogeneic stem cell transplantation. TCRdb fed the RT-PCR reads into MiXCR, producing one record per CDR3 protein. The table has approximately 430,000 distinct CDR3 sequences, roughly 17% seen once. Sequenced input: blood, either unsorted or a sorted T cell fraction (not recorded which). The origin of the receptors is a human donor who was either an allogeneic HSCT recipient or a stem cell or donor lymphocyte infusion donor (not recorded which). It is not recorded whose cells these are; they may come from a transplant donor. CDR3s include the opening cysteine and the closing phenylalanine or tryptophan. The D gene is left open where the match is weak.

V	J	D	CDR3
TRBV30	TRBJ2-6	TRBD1	CAWSVQGTGSLTF
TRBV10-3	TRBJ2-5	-	CAAQRQIQETQYF
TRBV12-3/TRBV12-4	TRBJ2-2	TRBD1	CASSRDRPNTGELFF
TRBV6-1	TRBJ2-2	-	CASGRTWPGELFF
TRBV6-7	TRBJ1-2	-	CASSYGGYTF
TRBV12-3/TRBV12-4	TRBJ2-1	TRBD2	CASSPGTSWPYNEQFF
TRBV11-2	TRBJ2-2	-	CASSLGTLNTGELFF
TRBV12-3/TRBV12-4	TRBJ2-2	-	CASSLEATGELFF
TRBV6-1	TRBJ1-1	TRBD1	CASSQNRGGGAFF
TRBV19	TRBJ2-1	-	CASSPPAAKRVEQFF